The clone carrying this T cell receptor (beta chain) was seen more than once but under ten times. What it binds is not known. Template switching added a universal primer binding site, and final cDNA carried unique molecular identifiers. A single record per CDR3 protein comes from TCRdb applying MiXCR to the 5' RACE reads. The sample includes 750,000 to 950,000 distinct CDR3 sequences, 9% to 15% of them seen just once. The data stem from a study of identical twins. The study, taken as a whole, reports: Cord blood beta clonotypes that were abundant carried fewer insertions, and memory repertoires showed no such trend.

V lost 2 bases and J 4 bases, leaving 8 bases between the germline ends. In germline, CDR1 is MNHNS, CDR2 SASEGT. This CDR3 has 13 amino acids. This sample was shared with a second study, whose subject was yellow fever vaccine responses in identical twins. According to that study: Vaccine-induced T cell responses in twins were reportedly observed to appear partly convergent, partly personalized.

The chain uses TRBV6-1 and TRBJ2-5; D may be TRBD1 (5 bases). The clonotype originates from a woman between 18 and 29 years old in good health. The specimen sequenced was PBMCs. The CDR3 DNA reads TGTGCCAGCAGTGAACAGGGCCGAGAGACCCAGTACTTC. As protein: CASSEQGRETQYF.